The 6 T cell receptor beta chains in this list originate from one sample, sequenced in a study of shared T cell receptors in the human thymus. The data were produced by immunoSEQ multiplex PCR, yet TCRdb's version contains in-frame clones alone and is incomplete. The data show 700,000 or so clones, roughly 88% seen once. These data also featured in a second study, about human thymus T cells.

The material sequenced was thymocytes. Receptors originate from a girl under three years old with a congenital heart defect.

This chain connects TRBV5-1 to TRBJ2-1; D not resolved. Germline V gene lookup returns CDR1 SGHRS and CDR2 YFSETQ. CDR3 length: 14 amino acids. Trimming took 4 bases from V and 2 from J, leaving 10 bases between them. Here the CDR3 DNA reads TGCGCCAGCAGCGGTCTAGGAGCCTACAATGAGCAGTTCTTC. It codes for CASSGLGAYNEQFF.

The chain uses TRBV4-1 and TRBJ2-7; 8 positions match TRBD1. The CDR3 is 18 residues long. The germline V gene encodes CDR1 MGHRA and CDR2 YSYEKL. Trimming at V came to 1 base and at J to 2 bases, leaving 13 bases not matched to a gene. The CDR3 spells CASSQALTGTGITYEQYF. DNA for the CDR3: TGCGCCAGCAGCCAAGCCCTAACCGGGACAGGAATAACCTACGAGCAGTACTTC.

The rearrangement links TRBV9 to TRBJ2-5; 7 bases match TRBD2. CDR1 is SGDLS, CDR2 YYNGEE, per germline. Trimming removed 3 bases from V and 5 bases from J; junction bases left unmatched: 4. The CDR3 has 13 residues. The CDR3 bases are TGTGCCAGCAGCGGGGGGGGAAGGGAGACCCAGTACTTC. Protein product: CASSGGGRETQYF.

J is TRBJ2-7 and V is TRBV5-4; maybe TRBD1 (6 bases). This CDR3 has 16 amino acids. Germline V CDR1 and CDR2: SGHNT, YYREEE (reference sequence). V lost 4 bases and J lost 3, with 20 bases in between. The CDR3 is CASSISGQYGDYEQYF. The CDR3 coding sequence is TGTGCCAGCAGCATTAGTGGACAGTATGGAGACTACGAGCAGTACTTC.

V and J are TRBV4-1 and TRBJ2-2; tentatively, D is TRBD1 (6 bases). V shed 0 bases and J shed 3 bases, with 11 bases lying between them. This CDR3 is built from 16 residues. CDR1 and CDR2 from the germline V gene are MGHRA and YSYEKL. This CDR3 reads CASSQDEDRHTGELFF. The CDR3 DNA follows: TGCGCCAGCAGCCAAGACGAGGACAGACACACCGGGGAGCTGTTTTTT.

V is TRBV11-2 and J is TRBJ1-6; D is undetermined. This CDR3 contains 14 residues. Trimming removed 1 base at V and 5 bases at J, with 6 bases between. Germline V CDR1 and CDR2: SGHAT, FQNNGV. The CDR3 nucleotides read TGTGCCAGCAGCTTAGCTCAGAATAATTCACCCCTCCACTTT. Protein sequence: CASSLAQNNSPLHF.